Listed below are T cell receptor beta chains from one sample, sequenced in a study of cytomegalovirus exposure and HLA in healthy donors. Clones were read by immunoSEQ multiplex PCR, and TCRdb kept only the in-frame ones, dropping some. Here the sample table reports about 140,000 clones. Sequenced input: PBMCs. Source of these receptors: a woman aged 18-29 years in good health and CMV-seronegative. The CDR3 runs from the conserved cysteine through the conserved F or W. D genes are given only for firm matches.

TRBJ2-7,TRBV4-1,.,CASSQGGQLYEQYF
TRBJ2-1,TRBV7-6,.,CASSLPSYNEQFF
TRBJ2-2,TRBV2,.,CASRPIAVTGELFF
TRBJ2-3,TRBV12-5,.,CASGLVPGTDTQYF
TRBJ2-1,TRBV7-2,.,CASSQLAPSYNEQFF
TRBJ1-1,TRBV6-1,.,CASSVTGPTEAFF
TRBJ2-5,TRBV5-1,.,CASRFKETQYF
TRBJ2-5,TRBV18,TRBD2,CASSPTSPKETQYF
TRBJ2-2,TRBV11-3,.,CASSLVRSANTGELFF
TRBJ1-5,TRBV28,TRBD1,CASSSWTGVGYQPQHF
TRBJ1-2,TRBV5-6,.,CASSLVGGGGNGYTF
TRBJ2-1,TRBV7-9,TRBD2,CASSLATGLAGAYNEQFF
TRBJ2-5,TRBV7-2,.,CASSLGSAGETQYF
TRBJ2-3,TRBV10-3,.,CAISVIGSSTDTQYF
TRBJ2-1,TRBV10-3,TRBD2,CAINAGGGNEQFF
TRBJ1-5,TRBV7-8,.,CASSLKGVQNQPQHF
TRBJ1-2,TRBV28,.,CASIRGSNYGYTF
TRBJ2-7,TRBV15,.,CATSRPGVGEQYF
TRBJ2-1,TRBV19,TRBD1,CAVISGTGGDEQFF
TRBJ2-3,TRBV5-1,.,CASSLARRSTDTQYF
TRBJ2-3,TRBV27,.,CASSLVLKGNTQYF
TRBJ2-2,TRBV12-5,.,CASGWGQSNTGELFF
TRBJ1-4,TRBV30,TRBD1,CAWSGQGATNEKLFF
TRBJ2-1,TRBV5-1,.,CASSPLQGHNEQFF
TRBJ2-1,TRBV5-1,TRBD1,CASSLEWTGYNEQFF
TRBJ2-2,TRBV9,.,CASSVLSGELFF